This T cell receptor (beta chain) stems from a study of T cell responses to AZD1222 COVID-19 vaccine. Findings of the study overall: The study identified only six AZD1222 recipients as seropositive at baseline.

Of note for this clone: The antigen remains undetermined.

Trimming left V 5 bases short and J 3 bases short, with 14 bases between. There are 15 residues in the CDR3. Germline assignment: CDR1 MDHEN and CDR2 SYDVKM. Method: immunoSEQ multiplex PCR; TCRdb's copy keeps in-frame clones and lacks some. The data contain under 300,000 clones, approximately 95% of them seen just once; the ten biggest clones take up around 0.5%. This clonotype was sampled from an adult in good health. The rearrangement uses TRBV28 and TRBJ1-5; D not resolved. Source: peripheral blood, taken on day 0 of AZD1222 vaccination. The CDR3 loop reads CASSPPNSFNQPQHF. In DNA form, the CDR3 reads TGTGCCAGCAGTCCCCCGAACAGTTTCAATCAGCCCCAGCATTTT.